These T cell receptor beta chains were read from a single sample in a study of patients and donors after allogeneic stem cell transplantation. TCRdb passed the RT-PCR reads through MiXCR, listing each CDR3 protein once. Here the sample spans fewer than 95,000 distinct CDR3 sequences, around 5% being singletons. Sequencing was carried out using blood, either unsorted or a sorted T cell fraction (not recorded which). The source of these receptors is a human donor who was either an allogeneic HSCT recipient or a stem cell or donor lymphocyte infusion donor (not recorded which). It is not recorded whose cells these are; they may come from a transplant donor. Each CDR3 is given with its conserved first and last residue. A D gene is named only where the DNA matches it firmly.

V: TRBV3-1
D: -
J: TRBJ2-3
CDR3: CASSPSMTQDTQYF

V: TRBV7-9
D: -
J: TRBJ2-1
CDR3: CASSQPRRLSSYNEQFF

V: TRBV5-6
D: TRBD2
J: TRBJ2-4
CDR3: CASSSLLRGGSGNIQYF

V: TRBV2
D: TRBD2
J: TRBJ2-3
CDR3: CASGPLAGAADTQYF

V: TRBV5-1
D: -
J: TRBJ2-2
CDR3: CASSPGGATGELFF

V: TRBV20-1
D: -
J: TRBJ1-1
CDR3: CSAPGSWGTEAFF

V: TRBV28
D: -
J: TRBJ2-7
CDR3: CASRLGTLPYEQYF

V: TRBV11-2
D: -
J: TRBJ1-1
CDR3: CASSFVLLALGGGNTEAFF

V: TRBV12-3/TRBV12-4
D: -
J: TRBJ2-3
CDR3: CASSLGGGRLHTQYF

V: TRBV28
D: TRBD2
J: TRBJ2-3
CDR3: CASIAGLSTDTQYF

V: TRBV6-8
D: -
J: TRBJ2-7
CDR3: CASRQDPADYYEQYF

V: TRBV18
D: -
J: TRBJ2-5
CDR3: CASSPTSAQGGGETQYF

V: TRBV5-1
D: -
J: TRBJ1-1
CDR3: CASSLQGRNTEAFF

V: TRBV6-5
D: TRBD1
J: TRBJ2-3
CDR3: CASSYPTRGREDTQYF

V: TRBV18
D: -
J: TRBJ1-2
CDR3: CASSPGTLANYGYTF

V: TRBV3-1
D: TRBD2
J: TRBJ2-3
CDR3: CASSQDRLAGLDTQYF

V: TRBV27
D: -
J: TRBJ1-1
CDR3: CASSYSGWAEAFF

V: TRBV3-1
D: -
J: TRBJ1-6
CDR3: CASSPMLLRDKRILHF

V: TRBV18
D: -
J: TRBJ2-4
CDR3: CASSPPTGGGKNIQYF

V: TRBV20-1
D: -
J: TRBJ1-5
CDR3: CSAIQPQHF

V: TRBV20-1
D: -
J: TRBJ1-2
CDR3: CSASRPGGRDGYTF

V: TRBV5-4
D: -
J: TRBJ1-3
CDR3: CASSLEGGGRTTIYF

V: TRBV18
D: -
J: TRBJ1-3
CDR3: CASQLQGRHGNTIYF

V: TRBV2
D: -
J: TRBJ1-2
CDR3: CASSWTEANYGYTF

V: TRBV6-5
D: TRBD1
J: TRBJ1-1
CDR3: CASSLTGRSTEAFF

V: TRBV9
D: -
J: TRBJ2-2
CDR3: CASSVVHDGELFF

V: TRBV12-3/TRBV12-4
D: TRBD1
J: TRBJ2-2
CDR3: CASSSTGSGELFF

V: TRBV20-1
D: TRBD2
J: TRBJ2-5
CDR3: CSARGSSGGRETQYF

V: TRBV9
D: -
J: TRBJ2-5
CDR3: CASSVAPYQETQYF

V: TRBV21-1
D: -
J: TRBJ2-7
CDR3: CASSKGRSSGTSYEQYF

V: TRBV5-4
D: TRBD2
J: TRBJ2-5
CDR3: CASSGEPGLGGETQYF

V: TRBV2
D: -
J: TRBJ2-7
CDR3: CASSEMTTRAYEQYF

V: TRBV6-1
D: -
J: TRBJ1-4
CDR3: CACEEGLNEKLFF

V: TRBV5-1
D: TRBD1
J: TRBJ2-1
CDR3: CASSLGQGRSYNEQFF

V: TRBV3-1
D: -
J: TRBJ2-7
CDR3: CASSPGHGEQYF

V: TRBV20-1
D: -
J: TRBJ2-7
CDR3: CSAEQGSYEQYF

V: TRBV18
D: TRBD1
J: TRBJ1-1
CDR3: CASSPFRGQEAFF

V: TRBV6-1
D: -
J: TRBJ2-5
CDR3: CASSEIQVWETQYF

V: TRBV11-3
D: TRBD1
J: TRBJ2-5
CDR3: CASSPGQGGRETQYF

V: TRBV4-1
D: TRBD1
J: TRBJ1-5
CDR3: CASSPGQGTNQPQHF

V: TRBV30
D: TRBD2
J: TRBJ2-7
CDR3: CAWSVSGHTYEQYF

V: TRBV5-1
D: -
J: TRBJ2-6
CDR3: CASSLTGTGANVLTF

V: TRBV5-1
D: -
J: TRBJ2-5
CDR3: CASSLGVGQETQYF

V: TRBV18
D: -
J: TRBJ2-2
CDR3: CASSPRSTTGELFF

V: TRBV6-6
D: TRBD1
J: TRBJ1-2
CDR3: CASSQGADYGYTF

V: TRBV20-1
D: -
J: TRBJ2-5
CDR3: CSARALDRWQETQYF

V: TRBV5-1
D: TRBD1
J: TRBJ1-2
CDR3: CASSLSGQASYGYTF

V: TRBV11-1
D: TRBD1
J: TRBJ1-3
CDR3: CASSTGTASGNTIYF

V: TRBV20-1
D: -
J: TRBJ2-7
CDR3: CSARAMGIGVSYEQYF

V: TRBV7-9
D: -
J: TRBJ2-4
CDR3: CASSQIGGLAKNIQYF

V: TRBV6-1
D: TRBD1
J: TRBJ1-5
CDR3: CASREQGARNQPQHF

V: TRBV12-3/TRBV12-4
D: -
J: TRBJ1-5
CDR3: CASSYRPGQPQHF